A selection of T cell receptor beta chains follows, all from one sample in a study of blood T cell repertoires in COVID-19. Produced via immunoSEQ multiplex PCR; TCRdb's table is partial and in-frame only. Counted here are some 37,000 clones, over 70% occurring once; the ten biggest clones make up 25% to 30%. The specimen sequenced was peripheral blood. These receptors were taken from a man aged 80 or over with active or convalescent COVID-19. The CDR3 runs from the conserved cysteine through the conserved F or W. A D gene is named only where the DNA matches it firmly. Clone size is not always given. Where it is, it says once, few, many or a class for expanded clones.

>NA|TRBJ2-7|TRBV27|once
TGTGCCAGCAGTCGAAACGGAGGGCATTACGAGCAGTACTTC
CASSRNGGHYEQYF
>TRBD2|TRBJ2-7|TRBV6-2/TRBV6-3|NA
TGTGCCAGCAGTTACAAGGCGGGAGCGATAAAGGACTACGAGCAGTACTTC
CASSYKAGAIKDYEQYF
>NA|TRBJ1-1|TRBV19|few
TGTGCCAGTAGTTTCTACAGGGCCATGAACACTGAAGCTTTCTTT
CASSFYRAMNTEAFF
>NA|TRBJ1-1|TRBV5-1|NA
TGCGCCAGCAGCTTGGAAGGGGAGGGGATTTGGACTGAAGCTTTCTTT
CASSLEGEGIWTEAFF
>NA|TRBJ2-2|TRBV9|NA
TGTGCCAGCAGCGGATCTCACGGGGGCACCGGGGAGCTGTTTTTT
CASSGSHGGTGELFF
>TRBD1|TRBJ2-4|TRBV10-3|NA
TGTGCCATCGGAGGGACAGGGGCAAAAAACATTCAGTACTTC
CAIGGTGAKNIQYF
>TRBD1|TRBJ1-2|TRBV5-6|once
TGTGCCAGCAGCGAAACAGGGGGCAACTCTGGCTACACCTTC
CASSETGGNSGYTF
>TRBD1|TRBJ2-5|TRBV5-5|NA
TGTGCCAGCAGCCCAGGGACAGGCCGGGGGACCCAGTACTTC
CASSPGTGRGTQYF
>NA|TRBJ1-2|TRBV19|NA
TGTGCCAGTAGTATCGGGGGGAGACATGGCTACACCTTC
CASSIGGRHGYTF
>NA|TRBJ2-7|TRBV3-1/TRBV3-2|NA
TGTGCCAGCAGCGGCCGGGTTCCCTACGAGCAGTACTTC
CASSGRVPYEQYF
>NA|TRBJ1-5|TRBV10-3|few
TGTGCCATCAGTGCGGTATCCCGCAATCAGCCCCAGCATTTT
CAISAVSRNQPQHF
>TRBD1|TRBJ2-7|TRBV6-5|NA
TGTGCCACAGGGCTCCGACAGGGGGCCGGGTACGAGCAGTACTTC
CATGLRQGAGYEQYF
>NA|TRBJ2-7|TRBV7-9|many
TGTGCCAGCAGCCGACAGATAGGAGTGCAGTACTTC
CASSRQIGVQYF
>TRBD1|TRBJ1-2|TRBV12-5|NA
TGTGCTAGTGGTTTAGGGGACAGGCACTATGGCTACACCTTC
CASGLGDRHYGYTF
>NA|TRBJ1-2|TRBV5-6|NA
TGTGCCAGCAGCCCGGAAGGGCTTACGGGGATGTGGGGCTACACCTTC
CASSPEGLTGMWGYTF
>NA|TRBJ2-1|TRBV20-1|NA
TGCAGCACTACCGTCTACAATGAGCAGTTCTTC
CSTTVYNEQFF
>NA|TRBJ1-2|TRBV29-1|medium-sized
TGCAGCGTTGAAGGCGCAGGGGAAGAGAAAGGCTACACCTTC
CSVEGAGEEKGYTF